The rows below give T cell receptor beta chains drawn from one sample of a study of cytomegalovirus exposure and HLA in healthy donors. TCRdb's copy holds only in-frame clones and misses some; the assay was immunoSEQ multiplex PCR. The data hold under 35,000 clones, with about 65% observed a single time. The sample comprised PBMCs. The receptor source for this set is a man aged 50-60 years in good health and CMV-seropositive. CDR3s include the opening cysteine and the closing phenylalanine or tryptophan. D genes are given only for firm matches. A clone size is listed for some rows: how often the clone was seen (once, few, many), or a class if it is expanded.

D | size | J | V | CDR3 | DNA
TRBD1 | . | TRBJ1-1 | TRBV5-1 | CASSSRTGGTEAFF | TGCGCCAGCAGCTCCCGGACAGGGGGCACTGAAGCTTTCTTT
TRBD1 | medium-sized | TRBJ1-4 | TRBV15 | CATSNDRVNEKLFF | TGTGCCACCAGTAACGACAGGGTTAATGAAAAACTGTTTTTT
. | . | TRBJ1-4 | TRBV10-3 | CAISAGGEEKLFF | TGTGCCATCAGTGCGGGAGGAGAGGAAAAACTGTTTTTT
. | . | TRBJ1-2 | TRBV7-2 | CASSSTANYGYTF | TGTGCCAGCAGCTCCACAGCTAACTATGGCTACACCTTC
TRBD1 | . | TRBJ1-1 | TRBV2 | CASRGGTGATEAFF | TGTGCCAGCAGAGGAGGGACAGGGGCCACTGAAGCTTTCTTT
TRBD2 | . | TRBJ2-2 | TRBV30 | CAWMRKRTSGRNTGELFF | TGTGCCTGGATGAGAAAAAGGACTAGCGGGAGGAACACCGGGGAGCTGTTTTTT
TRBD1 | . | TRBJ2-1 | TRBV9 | CASSTRDRGKDEQFF | TGTGCCAGCAGCACCCGGGACAGGGGAAAGGATGAGCAGTTCTTC
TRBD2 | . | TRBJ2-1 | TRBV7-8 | CASSWGRGEQFF | TGTGCCAGCAGCTGGGGGAGGGGTGAGCAGTTCTTC
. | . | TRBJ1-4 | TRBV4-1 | CASSQNLATNEKLFF | TGCGCCAGCAGCCAAAATCTTGCAACTAATGAAAAACTGTTTTTT
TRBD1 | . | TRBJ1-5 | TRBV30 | CAWSNPRDRSNQPQHF | TGTGCCTGGAGTAACCCCCGGGACAGGAGTAATCAGCCCCAGCATTTT
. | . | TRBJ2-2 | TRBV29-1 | CSVESGGGTGELFF | TGCAGCGTTGAATCCGGGGGAGGCACCGGGGAGCTGTTTTTT
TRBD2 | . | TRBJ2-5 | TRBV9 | CASSVDGISSRGVYF | TGTGCCAGCAGCGTGGACGGGATCTCCTCTCGGGGGGTGTACTTC
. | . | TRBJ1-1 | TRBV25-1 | CASGGSGGTEAFF | TGTGCCAGCGGGGGGTCCGGCGGCACTGAAGCTTTCTTT
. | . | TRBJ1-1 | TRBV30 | CAWSSWQNTEAFF | TGTGCCTGGAGCTCTTGGCAGAACACTGAAGCTTTCTTT
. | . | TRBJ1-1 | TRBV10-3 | CAISDSRDTEAFF | TGTGCCATCAGTGACTCCCGGGACACTGAAGCTTTCTTT
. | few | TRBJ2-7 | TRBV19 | CASRGASSYEQYF | TGTGCCAGTAGAGGGGCAAGCTCCTACGAGCAGTACTTC
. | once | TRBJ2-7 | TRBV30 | CAWSGSYEQYF | TGTGCCTGGAGCGGGAGCTACGAGCAGTACTTC
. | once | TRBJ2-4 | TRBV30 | CAHQVPPKNIQYF | TGTGCCCACCAGGTCCCGCCCAAAAACATTCAGTACTTC
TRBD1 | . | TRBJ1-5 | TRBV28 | CASSIKGQSNQPQHF | TGTGCCAGCAGTATAAAGGGACAGAGCAATCAGCCCCAGCATTTT
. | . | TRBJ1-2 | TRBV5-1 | CASSNGATNYGYTF | TGCGCCAGCAGCAATGGGGCCACGAACTATGGCTACACCTTC
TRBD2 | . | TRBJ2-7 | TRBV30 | CAWSPPGLGYEQYF | TGTGCCTGGAGCCCACCGGGACTAGGCTACGAGCAGTACTTC
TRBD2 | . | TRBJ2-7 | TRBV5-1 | CASSFGLAWEQYF | TGCGCCAGCAGCTTTGGACTAGCTTGGGAGCAGTACTTC
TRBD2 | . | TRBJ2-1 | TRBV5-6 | CASSLPNSGGYNEQFF | TGTGCCAGCAGCCTCCCCAATAGCGGGGGCTACAATGAGCAGTTCTTC
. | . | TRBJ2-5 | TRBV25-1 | CASSDRGAGETQYF | TGTGCCAGCAGTGACCGGGGGGCAGGAGAGACCCAGTACTTC